The rows below give T cell receptor beta chains drawn from one sample of a study of T-cell reconstitution after alpha-beta-depleted transplantation in children. TCRdb re-called the PCR reads through MiXCR, storing one row per CDR3 protein. The top ten hold about 28% of the sample, which has about 980,000 distinct CDR3 sequences, roughly 29% seen once. Sequenced here: PBMCs, mostly from graft donor cells, sampled 360 days after TCRalphabeta/CD19-depleted stem cell transplant. The receptors come from a boy in the first two years of life who had a stem cell transplant for SCID, so the T cells may come from the graft donor. Both conserved end residues are part of each CDR3. The order of the fields is J gene, D gene, clone size, V gene, CDR3 protein, CDR3 DNA. D genes are given only for firm matches. Some rows have no size entry. The others give once, few or many, or a class for an expanded clone.

J: TRBJ2-3; D: NA; size: few; V: TRBV9; CDR3: CASSVGTRGTSTDTQYF; DNA: TGTGCCAGCAGCGTAGGGACGAGGGGGACTTCAACAGATACGCAGTATTTT
J: TRBJ2-7; D: NA; size: NA; V: TRBV24-1; CDR3: CATGQESSYEQYF; DNA: TGTGCCACCGGGCAGGAATCCTCCTACGAGCAGTACTTC
J: TRBJ2-7; D: NA; size: NA; V: TRBV27; CDR3: CASSFRGTGFYEQYF; DNA: TGTGCCAGCAGTTTCCGGGGGACGGGCTTCTACGAGCAGTACTTC
J: TRBJ2-1; D: TRBD2; size: NA; V: TRBV4-1; CDR3: CASANKPGTSGGRYNEQFF; DNA: TGCGCCAGCGCCAACAAGCCTGGGACTAGCGGGGGACGGTACAATGAGCAGTTCTTC
J: TRBJ2-7; D: TRBD2; size: NA; V: TRBV4-3; CDR3: CASSQGGGRSYEQYF; DNA: TGCGCCAGCAGCCAAGGGGGGGGACGCTCCTACGAGCAGTACTTC
J: TRBJ2-1; D: TRBD1; size: NA; V: TRBV15; CDR3: CATSRVGQFYNEQFF; DNA: TGTGCCACCAGCAGGGTGGGACAGTTCTACAATGAGCAGTTCTTC
J: TRBJ1-2; D: NA; size: NA; V: TRBV4-1; CDR3: CASSVDGTGLYGYTF; DNA: TGCGCCAGCAGCGTAGACGGGACGGGCCTCTATGGCTACACCTTC
J: TRBJ2-5; D: TRBD2; size: few; V: TRBV12-3/TRBV12-4; CDR3: CASSAGLASQETQYF; DNA: TGTGCCAGCAGTGCCGGACTAGCCTCCCAAGAGACCCAGTACTTC
J: TRBJ2-1; D: NA; size: NA; V: TRBV5-1; CDR3: CASSFTRLEQFF; DNA: TGCGCCAGCAGCTTTACTAGGCTAGAGCAGTTCTTC
J: TRBJ2-1; D: TRBD1; size: few; V: TRBV24-1; CDR3: CATSEGQGRNEQFF; DNA: TGTGCCACCAGTGAAGGACAGGGTAGGAATGAGCAGTTCTTC
J: TRBJ1-2; D: TRBD1; size: few; V: TRBV15; CDR3: CATSRDGLEGADYGYTF; DNA: TGTGCCACCAGCAGAGATGGATTGGAGGGGGCGGACTATGGCTACACCTTC
J: TRBJ1-1; D: NA; size: NA; V: TRBV29-1; CDR3: CSVRLLIANTEAFF; DNA: TGCAGCGTCCGGTTGTTGATTGCGAACACTGAAGCTTTCTTT
J: TRBJ2-5; D: NA; size: few; V: TRBV7-9; CDR3: CASSYQTQYF; DNA: TGTGCCAGCAGCTATCAGACCCAGTACTTC
J: TRBJ1-2; D: NA; size: few; V: TRBV5-1; CDR3: CASSSGFNYGYTF; DNA: TGCGCCAGCAGCTCGGGATTTAACTATGGCTACACCTTC
J: TRBJ2-3; D: NA; size: few; V: TRBV5-1; CDR3: CASSLAGVRDTQYF; DNA: TGCGCCAGCAGCTTGGCGGGGGTCAGGGATACGCAGTATTTT
J: TRBJ1-2; D: NA; size: NA; V: TRBV6-6; CDR3: CASSGSGYYGYTF; DNA: TGTGCCAGCAGTGGTTCTGGGTACTATGGCTACACCTTC
J: TRBJ1-2; D: NA; size: NA; V: TRBV7-2; CDR3: CASSLAGFGYGYTF; DNA: TGTGCCAGCAGCTTAGCGGGGTTCGGCTATGGCTACACCTTC
J: TRBJ2-1; D: TRBD1; size: few; V: TRBV28; CDR3: CASSPRTGVINEQFF; DNA: TGTGCCAGCAGTCCTCGGACAGGGGTAATCAATGAGCAGTTCTTC
J: TRBJ1-5; D: TRBD1; size: few; V: TRBV18; CDR3: CASSPDRGIQPQHF; DNA: TGTGCCAGCTCCCCGGACAGGGGAATTCAGCCCCAGCATTTT
J: TRBJ2-7; D: TRBD1; size: NA; V: TRBV11-2; CDR3: CASSLVPGQTDEQYF; DNA: TGTGCCAGCAGCTTGGTACCGGGACAGACGGACGAGCAGTACTTC
J: TRBJ2-1; D: TRBD2; size: NA; V: TRBV7-9; CDR3: CASSPRGGIPYNEQFF; DNA: TGTGCCAGCAGCCCACGGGGGGGCATCCCCTACAATGAGCAGTTCTTC
J: TRBJ2-1; D: TRBD2; size: NA; V: TRBV11-2; CDR3: CASSLVLFWGGISYNEQFF; DNA: TGTGCCAGCAGCTTAGTACTGTTTTGGGGGGGGATATCCTACAATGAGCAGTTCTTC
J: TRBJ2-5; D: TRBD2; size: NA; V: TRBV5-1; CDR3: CASSFGLATEETQYF; DNA: TGCGCCAGCAGCTTTGGACTAGCCACGGAAGAGACCCAGTACTTC
J: TRBJ1-1; D: TRBD1; size: NA; V: TRBV7-2; CDR3: CASSLAYEGTGGFGTEAFF; DNA: TGTGCCAGCAGCTTAGCCTACGAAGGGACAGGGGGGTTTGGCACTGAAGCTTTCTTT
J: TRBJ2-7; D: TRBD1; size: NA; V: TRBV7-8; CDR3: CASSLATGNYEQYF; DNA: TGTGCCAGCAGCTTAGCGACAGGGAACTACGAGCAGTACTTC
J: TRBJ2-3; D: TRBD2; size: NA; V: TRBV4-1; CDR3: CASSHPGLAGEDTQYF; DNA: TGCGCCAGCAGCCACCCGGGACTAGCGGGGGAGGATACGCAGTATTTT
J: TRBJ2-3; D: NA; size: NA; V: TRBV12-3/TRBV12-4; CDR3: CASCWRSDTQYF; DNA: TGTGCCAGCTGTTGGAGGAGCGATACGCAGTATTTT
J: TRBJ2-6; D: TRBD2; size: NA; V: TRBV4-1; CDR3: CASSQQTSGGSGANVLTF; DNA: TGCGCCAGCAGCCAACAGACTAGCGGGGGCTCTGGGGCCAACGTCCTGACTTTC
J: TRBJ2-5; D: TRBD1; size: few; V: TRBV7-2; CDR3: CASSHCRDRGQETQYF; DNA: TGTGCCAGCAGCCATTGCCGGGACAGGGGGCAAGAGACCCAGTACTTC
J: TRBJ2-5; D: TRBD2; size: NA; V: TRBV27; CDR3: CASSFSGEGTQYF; DNA: TGTGCCAGCAGTTTCTCGGGGGAGGGGACCCAGTACTTC
J: TRBJ2-1; D: NA; size: few; V: TRBV4-2; CDR3: CASSQDSVAYNEQFF; DNA: TGTGCCAGCAGCCAAGATTCAGTTGCCTACAATGAGCAGTTCTTC
J: TRBJ2-1; D: NA; size: NA; V: TRBV4-1; CDR3: CASSQGTLSSYNEQFF; DNA: TGCGCCAGCAGCCAAGGGACTCTGAGCTCCTACAATGAGCAGTTCTTC
J: TRBJ1-2; D: NA; size: NA; V: TRBV4-3; CDR3: CASSPQGTQNYGYTF; DNA: TGCGCCAGCAGCCCCCAGGGGACACAAAATTATGGCTACACCTTC
J: TRBJ2-7; D: TRBD2; size: few; V: TRBV4-2; CDR3: CASSQGLAELPYEQYF; DNA: TGTGCCAGCAGCCAGGGACTAGCCGAATTACCCTACGAGCAGTACTTC
J: TRBJ2-3; D: NA; size: few; V: TRBV28; CDR3: CASSLTAANTQYF; DNA: TGTGCCAGCAGTTTAACCGCGGCCAATACGCAGTATTTT
J: TRBJ2-2; D: TRBD2; size: few; V: TRBV6-5; CDR3: CASSYPTSYGELFF; DNA: TGTGCCAGCAGTTACCCGACTAGCTACGGGGAGCTGTTTTTT
J: TRBJ2-1; D: TRBD1; size: NA; V: TRBV9; CDR3: CASSHPRGQGDNEQFF; DNA: TGTGCCAGCAGCCACCCCCGAGGACAGGGGGACAATGAGCAGTTCTTC
J: TRBJ2-3; D: NA; size: NA; V: TRBV12-3/TRBV12-4; CDR3: CASSLDLLGRTDTQYF; DNA: TGTGCCAGCAGTTTAGATTTACTAGGAAGAACAGATACGCAGTATTTT
J: TRBJ1-6; D: TRBD1; size: few; V: TRBV7-3; CDR3: CASSLTRGDSPLHF; DNA: TGTGCCAGCAGCTTAACCAGGGGGGATTCACCCCTCCACTTT
J: TRBJ1-4; D: NA; size: many; V: TRBV20-1; CDR3: CSARPVVGKEKLFF; DNA: TGCAGTGCTAGACCCGTGGTTGGTAAAGAAAAACTGTTTTTT
J: TRBJ2-1; D: TRBD2; size: few; V: TRBV4-3; CDR3: CASSQDRGVAYNEQFF; DNA: TGCGCCAGCAGCCAAGATCGGGGGGTCGCCTACAATGAGCAGTTCTTC
J: TRBJ2-4; D: NA; size: few; V: TRBV13; CDR3: CASSLRVLAKNIQYF; DNA: TGTGCCAGCAGCTTAAGGGTTCTAGCCAAAAACATTCAGTACTTC
J: TRBJ2-1; D: NA; size: NA; V: TRBV10-3; CDR3: CAISARQDSYNEQFF; DNA: TGTGCCATCAGTGCCCGACAGGATTCCTACAATGAGCAGTTCTTC
J: TRBJ2-1; D: NA; size: few; V: TRBV19; CDR3: CASSIPGRINEQFF; DNA: TGTGCCAGTAGTATCCCGGGACGGATCAATGAGCAGTTCTTC
J: TRBJ2-3; D: TRBD1; size: few; V: TRBV20-1; CDR3: CSATRDRAADTQYF; DNA: TGCAGTGCTACCCGGGACAGGGCGGCAGATACGCAGTATTTT
J: TRBJ1-1; D: TRBD1; size: NA; V: TRBV28; CDR3: CASSPARQGMNTEAFF; DNA: TGTGCCAGCAGTCCAGCTCGACAGGGGATGAACACTGAAGCTTTCTTT
J: TRBJ2-4; D: NA; size: NA; V: TRBV20-1; CDR3: CSVPREAKNIQYF; DNA: TGCAGTGTCCCTCGCGAGGCCAAAAACATTCAGTACTTC
J: TRBJ2-5; D: NA; size: few; V: TRBV5-1; CDR3: CASSWGWRGGYQETQYF; DNA: TGCGCCAGCAGCTGGGGGTGGCGCGGTGGGTACCAAGAGACCCAGTACTTC
J: TRBJ2-7; D: TRBD2; size: few; V: TRBV29-1; CDR3: CSVGTSGIYEQYF; DNA: TGCAGCGTAGGGACTAGCGGGATTTACGAGCAGTACTTC
J: TRBJ1-6; D: TRBD1; size: few; V: TRBV12-3/TRBV12-4; CDR3: CASSLADRYYSPLHF; DNA: TGTGCCAGCAGTTTAGCGGACAGGTATTATTCACCCCTCCACTTT
J: TRBJ2-7; D: NA; size: few; V: TRBV6-5; CDR3: CAGSYSDESYEQYF; DNA: TGTGCCGGCAGTTACAGCGACGAATCCTACGAGCAGTACTTC
J: TRBJ2-1; D: NA; size: once; V: TRBV3-1; CDR3: CASSYGPRGYNEQFF; DNA: TGTGCCAGCAGCTACGGGCCGCGGGGCTACAATGAGCAGTTCTTC
J: TRBJ1-4; D: NA; size: NA; V: TRBV20-1; CDR3: CSASRGTNEKLFF; DNA: TGCAGTGCTAGTAGGGGAACTAATGAAAAACTGTTTTTT
J: TRBJ1-1; D: TRBD1; size: few; V: TRBV20-1; CDR3: CSARRTKGQGHTEAFF; DNA: TGCAGTGCTAGAAGGACTAAAGGACAGGGCCACACTGAAGCTTTCTTT
J: TRBJ2-7; D: TRBD1; size: NA; V: TRBV5-1; CDR3: CASSTEGAVGEQYF; DNA: TGCGCCAGCAGCACCGAGGGGGCGGTTGGCGAGCAGTACTTC